Presented here are 30 T cell receptor beta chains from one specimen sequenced in a study of CXCR3-negative and CXCR3-positive naive CD8 T cells. Preparation of TRB cDNA libraries relied on 5' RACE carrying UMI labels. Each CDR3 protein gets one entry in TCRdb, which reprocessed the 5' RACE reads and gives no DNA. The sample has tens of thousands of distinct CDR3 sequences. Input material: memory CD8+ T cells from blood. These receptors came from a human donor in good health. Some clones in this sample may be carry-over from other donors' samples.

The J gene is TRBJ1-2, the V gene TRBV19; TCRdb gives TRBD1 as the D gene, but with no DNA this cannot be confirmed. Germline V CDR1 and CDR2: LNHDA, SQIVND (reference sequence). CDR3 length: 13 residues. CDR3 sequence: CASSMGTDYGYTF.

This clonotype is medium-sized by frequency. The chain links TRBV28 to TRBJ2-5; absent DNA, TCRdb's TRBD1 call cannot be checked. Germline V gives CDR1 MDHEN, CDR2 SYDVKM. The CDR3 loop spans 17 amino acids. CDR3: CASGTHIGADLGETQYF. The complete variable domain, with remaining parts taken from reference TRBV28 and TRBJ2-5, reads DVKVTQSSRYLVKRTGEKVFLECVQDMDHENMFWYRQDPGLGLRLIYFSYDVKMKEKGDIPEGYSVSREKKERFSLILESASTNQTSMYLCASGTHIGADLGETQYFGPGTRLLVL.

The genes are TRBV11-1 and TRBJ2-5; the TCRdb call, TRBD2, lacks DNA for checking. In germline, CDR1 is SGHAT, CDR2 FQDESV (reference sequence). The CDR3 sequence is 16 residues long. The CDR3 sequence is CASSPSRTGESETQYF.

The rearrangement links TRBV11-2 to TRBJ2-3; as DNA is missing, the TRBD1 call by TCRdb cannot be tested. Germline assignment: CDR1 SGHAT and CDR2 FQNNGV. The CDR3 runs 13 residues. CDR3 sequence reads: CASSLVQGDTQYF.

The chain couples TRBV4-3 to TRBJ2-1. Looked up from germline, CDR1 is LGHNA and CDR2 is YSLEER. This CDR3 region has 14 residues. The CDR3: CASSQAYTYNEQFF.

This chain links TRBV20-1 with TRBJ2-1; TCRdb outputs TRBD2, but without DNA this stays unchecked. From germline, CDR1 is DFQATT and CDR2 SNEGSKA (reference sequence). The CDR3 runs to 15 residues. The CDR3 sequence: CSARDRDYRGGEQFF.

This chain links TRBV21-1 with TRBJ2-7. TRBV21-1 is given as a pseudogene. The CDR3 is 14 residues long. This chain's CDR3 is CASSKEVDGVEQYF.

This rearrangement joins TRBV9 to TRBJ2-1; TCRdb indicates TRBD2, and absent DNA this call remains unverified. CDR1 SGDLS and CDR2 YYNGEE come from the germline V gene. This CDR3 comprises 14 residues. The CDR3 region is CASSPDGLAGVQFF.

This rearrangement joins TRBV29-1 to TRBJ2-2; the TRBD1 assignment by TCRdb is unverifiable without DNA. CDR1 is SQVTM and CDR2 is ANQGSEA in the germline V gene. This CDR3 has 14 amino acids. CDR3: CSVPTGGNTGELFF.

The chain links TRBV6-2 or TRBV6-3 to TRBJ1-2; no DNA is available, so the TRBD1 call from TCRdb remains unchecked. Germline V gene data show CDR1 as MNHEY and CDR2 as SVGEGT. CDR3 length: 15 residues. The CDR3 is CASSYSGQPYYGYTF.

The V call is TRBV2, the J call TRBJ2-1; TCRdb proposes TRBD1, but this gene call is untestable without DNA. The CDR3 extends over 15 amino acids. Germline V gene sequence: CDR1 SNHLY, CDR2 FYNNEI. CDR3 region: CASSEPGTGVNEQFF.

V is TRBV6-2 or TRBV6-3 and J is TRBJ2-5; TCRdb indicates TRBD2, and absent DNA this call remains unverified. Per the germline V gene, CDR1 is MNHEY and CDR2 is SVGEGT. The length of the CDR3 is 14 residues. CDR3: CASSPPSGGETQYF.

V is TRBV4-3 and J is TRBJ2-3; as DNA is missing, the TRBD1 call by TCRdb cannot be tested. Germline values: CDR1 LGHNA, CDR2 YSLEER. The CDR3 is made up of 15 amino acids. The CDR3 is CASSQRRDARDTQYF.

This chain joins TRBV6-4 and TRBJ2-1; TCRdb proposes TRBD2, but this gene call is untestable without DNA. The germline CDR1 and CDR2 sequences are MRHNA and SNTAGT. The CDR3 consists of 15 residues. CDR3 sequence reads: CASSEAGGSYNEQFF.

The gene calls are TRBV29-1 and TRBJ2-1; TCRdb selects TRBD2, and the lack of DNA leaves this call unchecked. Germline V lookup: CDR1 SQVTM, CDR2 ANQGSEA. This CDR3 has 14 amino acids. CDR3 amino acids: CSLPSPDGLNEQFF.

This chain uses TRBV20-1 with TRBJ2-3; TCRdb's D call, TRBD2, is unchecked because there is no DNA. In germline, CDR1 is DFQATT, CDR2 SNEGSKA (reference sequence). This CDR3 region has 17 residues. CDR3 amino acids: CSARSTISGISTDTQYF.

The CDR3: CASSPRTGINEKLFF. The rearrangement joins TRBV7-9 to TRBJ1-4; TCRdb returns TRBD1, unconfirmable since there is no DNA. Per the germline V gene, CDR1 is SEHNR and CDR2 is FQNEAQ (reference sequence). The CDR3 is made up of 15 amino acids.

The chain is built from TRBV24-1 and TRBJ2-1; the TRBD1 assignment by TCRdb is unverifiable without DNA. The CDR3 contains 13 residues. Germline loops: CDR1 KGHDR, CDR2 SFDVKD. CDR3 protein: CATSGSGYNEQFF.

According to its frequency, this clonotype is medium-sized (0.01 to 0.1%). The chain links TRBV7-6 to TRBJ2-1; TCRdb proposes TRBD1, but this gene call is untestable without DNA. Germline lookup yields CDR1 SGHVS and CDR2 FNYEAQ. The CDR3 is made up of 17 amino acids. This CDR3 is CASSSAASDRSYNEQFF.

J is TRBJ1-2 and V is TRBV25-1; with no DNA, the TCRdb D assignment of TRBD1 cannot be verified. From germline, CDR1 is MGHDK and CDR2 SYGVNS. CDR3 length: 14 residues. CDR3 sequence: CASSPQGESSGYTF.

The genes are TRBV25-1 and TRBJ2-7; TCRdb outputs TRBD1, but without DNA this stays unchecked. The length of the CDR3 is 11 residues. Looked up from germline, CDR1 is MGHDK and CDR2 is SYGVNS. This CDR3 is CASDQGSEQYF.

The chain uses TRBV4-2 and TRBJ1-5; there is no DNA to check the TCRdb D call of TRBD1. CDR1 LGHNA and CDR2 YNFKEQ come from the germline V gene. CDR3 length: 14 amino acids. CDR3 in amino acids: CASSLTGGDQPQHF.

The genes are TRBV4-3 and TRBJ1-5; there is no DNA to check the TCRdb D call of TRBD1. From germline, CDR1 is LGHNA and CDR2 YSLEER. CDR3 size: 15 residues. Here the CDR3 reads CASSQDRGNNQPQHF.

This chain uses TRBV7-8 with TRBJ2-7; absent DNA, TCRdb's TRBD1 call cannot be checked. Germline CDR1 reads SGHVS; CDR2 reads FQNEAQ. This CDR3 spans 13 amino acids. CDR3 protein: CASSLQGIYEQYF.

This chain connects TRBV25-1 to TRBJ2-2. The germline V gene encodes CDR1 MGHDK and CDR2 SYGVNS. This CDR3 spans 14 amino acids. This chain's CDR3 is CASGGRRDTGELFF.

V gene TRBV4-2 combines with J gene TRBJ2-7; TCRdb indicates TRBD1, and absent DNA this call remains unverified. Germline V CDR1 and CDR2: LGHNA, YNFKEQ. CDR3 length: 14 amino acids. The CDR3 reads CASSPPGETYEQYF.

The chain carries TRBV5-6 and TRBJ2-1. Germline lookup yields CDR1 SGHDT and CDR2 YYEEEE. There are 11 residues in the CDR3. The CDR3 is CASSLTDKEFF.

The chain couples TRBV7-9 to TRBJ2-6; TCRdb returns TRBD1, unconfirmable since there is no DNA. CDR1 and CDR2 (germline): SEHNR, FQNEAQ (reference sequence). The length of the CDR3 is 20 residues. The chain's CDR3 is CASSFWAGGVLGSGANVLTF. The full variable domain, its missing parts supplied by reference TRBV7-9 and TRBJ2-6, is DTGVSQNPRHKITKRGQNVTFRCDPISEHNRLYWYRQTLGQGPEFLTYFQNEAQLEKSRLLSDRFSAERPKGSFSTLEIQRTEQGDSAMYLCASSFWAGGVLGSGANVLTFGAGSRLTVL.

This chain joins TRBV7-8 and TRBJ2-7; TCRdb's assignment of TRBD2 cannot be checked, as there is no DNA. This CDR3 is 16 amino acids long. Germline V gene lookup returns CDR1 SGHVS and CDR2 FQNEAQ. The CDR3 sequence: CASSLSSPGGVHEQYF.

The V gene is TRBV7-2, the J gene TRBJ2-5; TCRdb picks TRBD1, but there is no DNA to check that call. This CDR3 contains 14 residues. CDR1 and CDR2 (germline): SGHTA, FQGNSA. CDR3 sequence reads: CASSSTGLQETQYF.